The entry below gives a single T cell receptor beta chain sequence along with its context. Looked up from germline, CDR1 is SGHVS and CDR2 is FQNEAQ. This CDR3 is 16 amino acids long. V shed 5 bases and J 5 bases; nucleotides not matched to a gene: 10. The table came from immunoSEQ multiplex PCR; TCRdb's copy has only in-frame clones and leaves some out. The data show more than 70,000 clones, with approximately 86% seen just once and around 1.3% held by the top ten. The sample belongs to a study of blood T cell repertoires in COVID-19. The chain has TRBV7-8 and TRBJ2-5; 11 bases are shared with TRBD2. The sequenced sample consisted of peripheral blood. The TCR originated in an elderly man with active or convalescent COVID-19. CDR3 protein: CASSIRRLAGRETQYF. The CDR3, as DNA: TGTGCCAGCAGCATACGACGACTAGCGGGGAGGGAGACCCAGTACTTC.